Reported below is one TCR beta chain. In this sample, this clonotype turned up a few times. What this receptor recognizes is not known. No much larger clone is present one base from it, and per-base qualities are unavailable. There are 17 amino acids in the CDR3, from cysteine to phenylalanine inclusive. Here the CDR3 DNA is all that survives: 51 bases in frame from base 1. V loses 5 bases at its end and J loses 1 base; junction bases beyond the gene matches: 2. This sample was included in a study of identical twins listed by TCRdb under 2016. Regarding the complete study: To test whether fetal clonotypes persist, this study deep-sequenced TCR alpha and beta repertoires from monozygotic twins, from unrelated adults of various ages, and from cord blood. Replicate twin experiments were performed at different times using different library preparation protocols to rule out contamination. What the study reported, not specific to this receptor: In monozygotic twins, out-of-frame TCR alpha sharing was systematically underestimated by recombination models, although the models agreed with sharing between unrelated individuals. Compared with coincidental sharing between unrelated individuals, an excess of low generation-probability sequences was observed among out-of-frame TCR alpha sequences shared between twins. In beta out-of-frame sequences, excess twin sharing was weaker, because having fewer shared sequences lowered the signal-to-noise ratio. Invariant T cells such as MAIT and iNKT could partly confound zero-insertion analyses, although diverse VJ usage argued against such confounding for most clonotypes. Because the same donors could not be followed over many years, conclusions were based on cross-sectional statistical analysis. Fewer insertions were carried by abundant cord blood beta clonotypes; a weaker similar trend was observed in young adult naive repertoires, while no such trend was observed in memory repertoires.

Libraries were made using 5' RACE. The sample was run on an Illumina HiSeq 2000. Template switching added a universal primer binding site, and the final cDNA carried a unique molecular identifier that allowed TCR cDNA molecules to be counted accurately. First-strand cDNA for TCR alpha and beta chains was synthesized from specific primers in the conserved constant-segment region. To control for contamination, every cDNA library was double barcoded, receiving both a SMART-Mk sample barcode and Illumina barcodes. TruSeq adapter sequences and Illumina sample barcodes were added in two successive PCR steps. Sequencing of the TCR alpha and beta cDNA libraries was done on the Illumina HiSeq platform using custom primers. In the authors' own workflow: Raw reads were processed with MiGEC to extract unique molecular identifiers, and MiXCR was used to determine CDR3 positions. For each individual, recombination models were inferred using an EM algorithm with the repgenHMM and IGoR tools. The analysis of shared clonotypes was done with the tcR package in R, with sharing normalized by the product of cloneset sizes. To study raw recombination free of thymic and clonal selection effects, out-of-frame nonproductive sequences were analyzed. TCRdb redid the processing of the public reads, applying fastp at Q25 and MiXCR, and retained in-frame beta chains. Entries are consolidated by CDR3 protein sequence, retaining the most common genes and DNA. The V and J calls reflect TCRdb's pipeline rather than the authors' work. The sample yields 540,000 or so distinct CDR3 sequences; 20% to 25% were counted once. The top ten clones comprise around 0.5% of the sample.

Every donor was a healthy Caucasian. Three pairs of female monozygotic twins, all aged 18 to 29 years, were included in the twin cohort. Positive isolation kits from Invitrogen were used to isolate CD4+ and CD8+ T cell populations. This sample was also put to use in a study of yellow fever vaccine responses in identical twins. The second publication reports: According to the authors, in identical twins the way T cells responded to vaccination appeared partly convergent and partly personalized. In identical twins, the study followed T cell clones that responded to the vaccine with precision.

The rearranged segments are TRBV12-3 or TRBV12-4 and TRBJ2-1, and 16 junctional nucleotides match TRBD2. Specimen: CD4+ T cells sorted from blood. This clonotype was obtained from a woman aged 18-35 years in good health. The DNA is as follows: TGTGCCAGCAGTGGGACTAGCGGGAGGGGGTCCTACAATGAGCAGTTCTTC. Its amino acids are CASSGTSGRGSYNEQFF.